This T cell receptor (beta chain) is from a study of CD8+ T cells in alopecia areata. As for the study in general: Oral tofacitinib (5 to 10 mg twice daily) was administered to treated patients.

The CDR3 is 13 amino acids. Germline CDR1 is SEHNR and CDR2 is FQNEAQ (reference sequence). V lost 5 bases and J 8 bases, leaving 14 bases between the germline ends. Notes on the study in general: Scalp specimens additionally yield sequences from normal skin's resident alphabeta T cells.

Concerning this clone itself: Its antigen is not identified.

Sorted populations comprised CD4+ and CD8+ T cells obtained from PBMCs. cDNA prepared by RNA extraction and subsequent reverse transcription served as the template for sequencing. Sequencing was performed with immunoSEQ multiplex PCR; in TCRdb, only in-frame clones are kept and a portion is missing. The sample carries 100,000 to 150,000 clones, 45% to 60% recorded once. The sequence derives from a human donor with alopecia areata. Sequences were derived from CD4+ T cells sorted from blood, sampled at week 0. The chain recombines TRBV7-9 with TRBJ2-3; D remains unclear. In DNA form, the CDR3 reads TGTGCCAGCAGCCCCAAGGCCCGAGGTACGCAGTATTTT. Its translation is CASSPKARGTQYF. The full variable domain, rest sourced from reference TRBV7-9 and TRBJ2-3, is DTGVSQNPRHKITKRGQNVTFRCDPISEHNRLYWYRQTLGQGPEFLTYFQNEAQLEKSRLLSDRFSAERPKGSFSTLEIQRTEQGDSAMYLCASSPKARGTQYFGPGTRLTVL.